This T cell receptor beta chain is from a study of blood T cell repertoires in COVID-19. About the research overall: The origin of the acute and convalescent COVID-19 samples was the United States, Italy and Spain.

The ends were cut back, 1 base at V and 5 bases at J, with 11 bases in the middle. Germline V gene lookup returns CDR1 SEHNR and CDR2 FQNEAQ (reference sequence). This CDR3 region has 15 residues. Measured with immunoSEQ multiplex PCR; TCRdb has only the in-frame clones, and not every one. The profile covers about 360,000 clones, with approximately 77% appearing a single time and roughly 1.2% taken by the ten largest. The clonotype originates from a human donor with acute or convalescent COVID-19. The donor label of this sample is uncertain. The sequenced material came from peripheral blood. The rearrangement joins TRBV7-9 to TRBJ1-4, with D possibly matching TRBD1 (5 bases). In DNA, the CDR3 is TGTGCCAGCAGCTTAGGGGTACAGGTGAATGAAAAACTGTTTTTT. It is translated as CASSLGVQVNEKLFF.